One sample yielded the 26 T cell receptor beta chains listed below, sequenced in a study of blood T cell repertoires in COVID-19. Libraries were prepared by immunoSEQ multiplex PCR; TCRdb keeps only in-frame clonotypes and omits some of them. The sample gives some 96,000 clones, approximately 86% of which show up once; about 9.4% is in the top ten. The specimen was peripheral blood. Receptors originate from a man aged 50-59 years with acute or convalescent COVID-19.

V gene TRBV3-1 (or the pseudogene TRBV3-2) combines with J gene TRBJ1-5, with 10 bases aligning to TRBD1. This CDR3 region has 18 residues. The V gene's germline CDR1 is LGHDT and CDR2 YNNKEL (reference sequence). Unmatched junction bases numbered 6, after V lost 0 bases and J lost 1 base. CDR3 DNA: TGTGCCAGCAGCCAAGATCAGACAGGGGGCTTGAGCAATCAGCCCCAGCATTTT. Translated: CASSQDQTGGLSNQPQHF.

The rearrangement links TRBV11-1 to TRBJ1-1; 7 bases are shared with TRBD1. Trimming removed 1 base from V and 4 bases from J; junction bases left unmatched: 3. The CDR3 totals 14 residues. Germline V lookup: CDR1 SGHAT, CDR2 FQDESV (reference sequence). The CDR3 reads CASSLERQGTEAFF. The CDR3 DNA reads as TGTGCCAGCAGCTTAGAGCGACAGGGCACTGAAGCTTTCTTT. The full variable domain, its missing parts supplied by reference TRBV11-1 and TRBJ1-1, is EAEVAQSPRYKITEKSQAVAFWCDPISGHATLYWYRQILGQGPELLVQFQDESVVDDSQLPKDRFSAERLKGVDSTLKIQPAELGDSAMYLCASSLERQGTEAFFGQGTRLTVV.

The V call is TRBV11-2, the J call TRBJ2-7; a weak D match, TRBD1 (7 bases). V dropped 5 bases and J dropped 1 base, with 12 bases sitting between them. Germline CDR1 SGHAT, CDR2 FQNNGV. This CDR3 has 14 amino acids. The CDR3 DNA reads as TGTGCCAGCAGCCTTCAGGGGGGATCCTACGAGCAGTACTTC. Translation: CASSLQGGSYEQYF.

This rearrangement joins TRBV7-3 to TRBJ1-2; D uncertain. The CDR3 runs to 12 residues. Trimming took off 1 base at V and 6 bases at J, with 6 bases between the two ends. Per germline, CDR1 SGHTA and CDR2 FQGTGA. The chain's CDR3 is CASSLRGHGYTF. The DNA of the CDR3 is TGTGCCAGCAGCTTAAGAGGCCATGGCTACACCTTC.

V gene TRBV10-3 combines with J gene TRBJ1-5; D might be TRBD1 (6 bases). Germline V lookup: CDR1 ENHRY, CDR2 SYGVKD. V lost 7 bases, J lost 3 bases, and 10 bases lay in between. CDR3 length equals 13 residues. CDR3 DNA: TGTGCCATCAATACAGGGAACAATCAGCCCCAGCATTTT. Its translation: CAINTGNNQPQHF.

This chain links TRBV15 with TRBJ1-2; TRBD1 matches at 12 bases. The CDR3 has 14 amino acids. Per the germline V gene, CDR1 is LNHNV and CDR2 is YYDKDF (reference sequence). With 5 bases clipped from V and 13 bases from J, the junction kept 11 bases outside the gene matches. This CDR3 reads CATSETGTGGDFTF. The CDR3 bases are TGTGCCACCAGCGAGACCGGGACAGGGGGCGATTTCACCTTC.

CDR3 sequence: CASSFNTGNTEAFF. Written as DNA, the CDR3 is TGTGCCAGCTCCTTCAACACGGGGAACACTGAAGCTTTCTTT. The V gene is TRBV18, the J gene TRBJ1-1; D is uncertain. Trimming removed 6 bases at V and 1 base at J, with 12 bases between. The length of the CDR3 is 14 residues. CDR1 is KGHSH and CDR2 is LQKENI in the germline V gene.

This chain links TRBV6-2 or TRBV6-3 with TRBJ1-2; 9 bases match TRBD1. Trimming cost V 5 bases and J 4 bases; bases outside gene matches: 8. Germline values: CDR1 MNHEY, CDR2 SVGEGT. CDR3 length equals 15 residues. The CDR3 loop reads CASSTPTGGAYGYTF. CDR3 nucleotides: TGTGCCAGCAGTACCCCTACAGGGGGCGCCTATGGCTACACCTTC.

The gene calls are TRBV10-3 and TRBJ2-7, with D unclear. CDR3 length: 12 residues. V was pared by 3 bases and J by 3 bases, with 6 bases between. Germline CDR1 reads ENHRY; CDR2 reads SYGVKD. The CDR3 DNA follows: TGTGCCATCAGTGACAGGCTCTACGAGCAGTACTTC. Residues: CAISDRLYEQYF.

V usage is TRBV6-5 and J usage is TRBJ1-1; D is ambiguous. CDR3 length: 14 amino acids. With 2 bases removed from V and 1 base from J, the gap between germline ends came to 8 bases. Germline V gene data show CDR1 as MNHEY and CDR2 as SVGAGI. The DNA for the CDR3 is TGTGCCAGCAGTTACGAGGCACGGAACACTGAAGCTTTCTTT. This gives the protein CASSYEARNTEAFF.

This clone was counted only a few times. The V call is TRBV25-1, the J call TRBJ2-7; D unresolved. The V end was cut by 8 bases, the J end by 3 bases, with 14 bases between. The CDR3 loop spans 13 amino acids. Germline V gene sequence: CDR1 MGHDK, CDR2 SYGVNS. The CDR3, as DNA: TGTGCCAGCGGCCCCTCAAGCGTCTACGAGCAGTACTTC. Translated, it gives CASGPSSVYEQYF.

The chain has TRBV11-3 and TRBJ1-2, with a tentative D call TRBD1 (5 bases). The CDR3 covers 16 residues. Germline assignment: CDR1 SGHNT and CDR2 YENEEA. Trimming removed 1 base from V and 0 bases from J, with 12 bases in between. The CDR3 sequence is CASSLVRDGPNYGYTF. The CDR3 DNA sequence: TGTGCCAGCAGCTTAGTGCGGGACGGACCTAACTATGGCTACACCTTC.

The chain combines TRBV11-2 with TRBJ1-3; D not resolved. CDR3 length: 15 residues. Germline V gene data show CDR1 as SGHAT and CDR2 as FQNNGV. The germline V and J ends were trimmed by 1 base and 4 bases, with 11 bases remaining between them. CDR3 loop: CASSLGRSPGNTIYF. CDR3 sequence (DNA): TGTGCCAGCAGCTTAGGGAGGAGTCCAGGAAACACCATATATTTT.

The rearrangement links TRBV6-5 to TRBJ1-2; D possibly corresponds to TRBD1 (5 bases). V was trimmed by 4 bases and J by 8 bases, leaving 8 bases between them. The CDR3 runs to 11 residues. The germline gives CDR1 MNHEY, CDR2 SVGAGI. The CDR3, as DNA: TGTGCCAGCAGTTCAGGGCGAGGCTACACCTTC. It is translated as CASSSGRGYTF.

The chain is built from TRBV29-1 and TRBJ1-2; the D gene is possibly TRBD1 (6 bases). CDR1 and CDR2 from the germline V gene are SQVTM and ANQGSEA. V lost 3 bases and J 5 bases, leaving 10 bases between the germline ends. The CDR3 has 12 amino acids. The CDR3 region has the DNA TGCAGCGTTGAGAGGGACACTTATGGCTACACCTTC. Amino acid sequence: CSVERDTYGYTF.

The rearrangement links TRBV19 to TRBJ1-3, with a possible D match to TRBD1 (6 bases). This CDR3 spans 16 amino acids. Germline V gives CDR1 LNHDA, CDR2 SQIVND (reference sequence). V lost 4 bases and J lost 4, with 17 bases in between. CDR3 loop: CASSNPGQETGNTIYF. The CDR3 nucleotides are TGTGCCAGTAGTAATCCGGGACAAGAAACGGGAAACACCATATATTTT. The full variable domain, in which reference TRBV19 and TRBJ1-3 provide the parts outside the CDR3, is DGGITQSPKYLFRKEGQNVTLSCEQNLNHDAMYWYRQDPGQGLRLIYYSQIVNDFQKGDIAEGYSVSREKKESFPLTVTSAQKNPTAFYLCASSNPGQETGNTIYFGEGSWLTVV.

This chain connects TRBV27 to TRBJ1-6, with D tentatively TRBD1 (5 bases). V lost 6 bases to trimming and J lost 4 bases, with 13 bases between them. This CDR3 is 15 amino acids long. Germline CDR1 is MNHEY and CDR2 is SMNVEV (reference sequence). The chain's CDR3 is CASSRQGFYNSPLHF. The CDR3 coding sequence is TGTGCCAGCAGCCGGCAGGGTTTTTATAATTCACCCCTCCACTTT.

This clone was recorded once. V gene TRBV4-2 combines with J gene TRBJ2-1; TRBD2 matches at 10 bases. V shed 4 bases, J shed 5 bases, and the junction held 5 bases outside the gene matches. Germline V gene sequence: CDR1 LGHNA, CDR2 YNFKEQ. This CDR3 region has 15 residues. CDR3 amino acids: CASSRSSGSNNEQFF. Written as DNA, the CDR3 is TGTGCCAGCAGCCGCTCTAGCGGGAGTAACAATGAGCAGTTCTTC.

There are a few counts of this clone. CDR3 residues: CASSLGQGMLTEAFF. CDR3 nucleotides: TGTGCCAGCAGTTTGGGACAGGGAATGCTCACTGAAGCTTTCTTT. The chain employs TRBV2 and TRBJ1-1, with 9 positions matching TRBD1. The CDR3 runs 15 residues. V lost 5 bases to trimming and J lost 4 bases; unmatched junction nucleotides: 8. Germline V gene lookup returns CDR1 SNHLY and CDR2 FYNNEI.

This clone has more than one count but fewer than ten. The rearrangement uses TRBV18 and TRBJ2-7; maybe TRBD2 (6 bases). CDR3 size: 14 residues. Trimming left V 6 bases short and J 0 bases short, with 12 bases between. Germline V gives CDR1 KGHSH, CDR2 LQKENI. The CDR3 DNA reads TGTGCCAGCTCGCCGAGCGGGTTCTCCTACGAGCAGTACTTC. Its protein is CASSPSGFSYEQYF.

This chain connects TRBV6-5 to TRBJ2-5; TRBD1 might be the D (5 bases). The CDR3 has 15 residues. Germline lookup yields CDR1 MNHEY and CDR2 SVGAGI. Between the trimmed V and J ends, which lost 3 bases and 5 bases, there was a span of 16 bases. CDR3 bases: TGTGCCAGCAGTTATCAGGGTCGAGGTTTGGAGACCCAGTACTTC. This gives the protein CASSYQGRGLETQYF.

V usage is TRBV9 and J usage is TRBJ2-1; 9 positions agree with TRBD2. V lost 3 bases, J lost 9 bases, and 10 bases stayed unmatched. Looked up from germline, CDR1 is SGDLS and CDR2 is YYNGEE. The CDR3 totals 15 residues. The CDR3 nucleotides read TGTGCCAGCAGCGCTGCTAGCGGGGACATGGGTGAGCAGTTCTTC. The encoded protein is CASSAASGDMGEQFF.

The chain couples TRBV11-2 to TRBJ2-1, with 10 bases fitting TRBD2. CDR1 and CDR2 (germline): SGHAT, FQNNGV. Trimming took 3 bases from V and 1 from J; bases not matched to a gene: 6. The CDR3 length is 17 residues. The CDR3: CASSFGTSGVSYNEQFF. CDR3 coding DNA: TGTGCCAGCAGCTTCGGTACTAGCGGGGTATCCTACAATGAGCAGTTCTTC. The variable domain in full, completed from reference TRBV11-2 and TRBJ2-1, reads EAGVAQSPRYKIIEKRQSVAFWCNPISGHATLYWYQQILGQGPKLLIQFQNNGVVDDSQLPKDRFSAERLKGVDSTLKIQPAKLEDSAVYLCASSFGTSGVSYNEQFFGPGTRLTVL.

The chain links TRBV21-1 to TRBJ2-7; no DNA check was done on the table's D call, TRBD2. TRBV21-1 is deemed a pseudogene. The CDR3 has 17 residues. The DNA for the CDR3 is TGTGCCAGCAGCAAAGTTGGACTAGCGGAGAGCTCCTACGAGCAGTACTTC. It encodes CASSKVGLAESSYEQYF.

The chain uses TRBV6-6 and TRBJ2-5, with D possibly matching TRBD1 (5 bases). V lost 1 base to trimming and J lost 3 bases, with 9 bases between them. Germline CDR1 and CDR2: MNHNY and SVGAGI (reference sequence). This CDR3 comprises 14 residues. For the CDR3, the DNA is TGTGCCAGCAGTTACTGGTCAGGGAAAGAGACCCAGTACTTC. This sequence encodes CASSYWSGKETQYF.

The V gene is TRBV4-1, the J gene TRBJ2-1; 10 bases match TRBD2. The CDR3 covers 17 residues. J lost 9 bases, V lost 5 bases, and 16 bases had no gene match. CDR1 and CDR2 (germline): MGHRA, YSYEKL. The CDR3 region is CASSEAHRGLAASEQFF. The CDR3 coding sequence is TGCGCCAGCAGCGAAGCCCATCGCGGACTAGCGGCCTCTGAGCAGTTCTTC.